A single sample gave rise to the 5 T cell receptor beta chains below, sequenced in a study of blood T cell repertoires in COVID-19 (dated by TCRdb to the early 2020s). Libraries were built with the immunoSEQ multiplex PCR assay. Held by TCRdb, this immuneACCESS table contains in-frame sequences only and omits some clones. Under half of the omission traces to an unresolved V gene where checked; the cause of the rest is unknown. The sample table contains around 100,000 clones; only one count was recorded for about four fifths of them. In total, the top ten clones hold roughly 17% of the sample. The sequencing input was peripheral blood. The receptors here all came from a woman aged 60-75 years with acute or convalescent COVID-19.

The table lists this clone with a few counts. The chain has TRBV3-1 (or the pseudogene TRBV3-2) and TRBJ2-7; 11 nucleotides align to TRBD2. Losses at the gene ends were 5 bases for V and 10 bases for J; bases not matched to a gene: 10. The CDR3 has 14 amino acids. CDR1 is LGHDT and CDR2 is YNNKEL in the germline V gene (reference sequence). The CDR3 here is CASSSPGTSGFQYF. CDR3 DNA: TGTGCCAGCAGCTCGCCCGGGACTAGCGGTTTTCAGTACTTC.

The CDR3 nucleotides are TGCGCCAGCAGCTTGAGGGGACAGGGCAACACCGGGGAGCTGTTTTTT. Protein sequence: CASSLRGQGNTGELFF. The chain has TRBV5-1 and TRBJ2-2, with TRBD1 matching over 9 bases. V was clipped by 1 base and J by 2 bases; unmatched bases: 3. The germline V gene encodes CDR1 SGHRS and CDR2 YFSETQ. This CDR3 is built from 16 residues.

The chain has TRBV24-1 and TRBJ1-5, with 8 bases matching TRBD1. This CDR3 is built from 13 residues. V lost 7 bases and J lost 4; bases outside the gene matches: 2. Germline CDR1 and CDR2: KGHDR and SFDVKD. DNA for the CDR3: TGTGCCACCAGCACAGGGGGAAATCAGCCCCAGCATTTT. Encoded protein: CATSTGGNQPQHF.

The V call is TRBV6-5, the J call TRBJ1-1; 8 nucleotides match TRBD1. Germline V gives CDR1 MNHEY, CDR2 SVGAGI. V trimming: 8 bases; J trimming: 5 bases; junction bases outside the gene matches: 13. The CDR3 covers 15 residues. Here the CDR3 DNA reads TGTGCCAGCGACGACCTCGGACAGGGAAGGACTGAAGCTTTCTTT. This sequence encodes CASDDLGQGRTEAFF.

The chain employs TRBV7-9 and TRBJ1-4, with D hard to call. Germline V gene sequence: CDR1 SEHNR, CDR2 FQNEAQ (reference sequence). V lost 5 bases and J lost 3, with 13 bases in between. The CDR3 runs 15 residues. The CDR3 DNA reads as TGTGCCAGCAGCCACGTAGTTGAGGCTAATGAAAAACTGTTTTTT. Protein product: CASSHVVEANEKLFF.